Each of the 24 T cell receptor beta chains below was sequenced from the same sample in a study of T cell repertoires in cytomegalovirus infection (dated 2019 in TCRdb). The sequencer was an Illumina HiSeq 1500. The raw public reads went through TCRdb reprocessing: fastp at Q25, MiXCR clone calling, in-frame beta chains kept. Entries are consolidated by CDR3 protein sequence, retaining the most common genes and DNA. For this sample there are some 440,000 distinct CDR3 sequences; under 40% appear just once. The ten largest clones add up to approximately 14% of the sample. The sample was PBMCs. The receptor source for this set is a human donor in good health (CMV status not recorded). Some clones in this sample may be carry-over from other donors' samples.

Turning to this clonotype: A much larger clone lies one base from this, so it may be a read error. The CDR3 loop is CASSPDVRNEKLFF. The CDR3 bases are TGTGCCAGCAGCCCTGACGTTAGAAATGAAAAACTGTTTTTT. The chain has TRBV7-6 and TRBJ1-4; no reliable D call. The CDR3 is 14 amino acids. Per germline, CDR1 SGHVS and CDR2 FNYEAQ. With 5 bases removed from V and 5 bases from J, the gap between germline ends came to 12 bases.

A few counts support this clonotype. The chain links TRBV6-1 to TRBJ1-6; D ambiguous. The CDR3 sequence is 13 residues long. V was clipped by 2 bases and J by 7 bases, with 6 bases between them. Per the germline V gene, CDR1 is MNHNS and CDR2 is SASEGT. The CDR3 here is CASSEWGNSPLHF. The CDR3 DNA reads as TGTGCCAGCAGTGAATGGGGAAATTCACCCCTCCACTTT.

V usage is TRBV11-1 and J usage is TRBJ2-1, with no clear D. Germline CDR1 is SGHAT and CDR2 is FQDESV (reference sequence). Trimming removed 1 base from V and 9 bases from J, with 10 bases in between. The CDR3 sequence is 13 residues long. The CDR3 protein is CASSLDTVGEQFF. The CDR3 DNA is TGTGCCAGCAGCTTAGACACGGTCGGTGAGCAGTTCTTC.

The rearrangement links TRBV5-6 to TRBJ2-1; the D gene is possibly TRBD1 (5 bases). Germline loops: CDR1 SGHDT, CDR2 YYEEEE. The V gene lost 3 bases and the J gene lost 13 bases, with 11 bases spanning the gap. CDR3 length: 11 amino acids. Here the CDR3 reads CASSSGRDQFF. CDR3 coding DNA: TGTGCCAGCAGCTCAGGGCGAGATCAGTTCTTC.

This clonotype occurred a few times. This chain joins TRBV7-9 and TRBJ1-1, with 10 bases matching TRBD1. V was clipped by 4 bases and J by 1 base; unmatched bases: 9. Germline assignment: CDR1 SEHNR and CDR2 FQNEAQ (reference sequence). The CDR3 consists of 17 residues. CDR3 residues: CASSYRTGGTENTEAFF. The CDR3 DNA is TGTGCCAGCAGCTATAGGACAGGGGGGACGGAGAACACTGAAGCTTTCTTT.

Notes on this clonotype: This may be a read error, as it is one base from a much larger clone. The chain recombines TRBV11-2 with TRBJ1-4; 7 bases agree with TRBD1. CDR1 SGHAT and CDR2 FQNNGV come from the germline V gene. The CDR3 covers 18 residues. As DNA, the CDR3 is TGTGCCAGCAGCCCAGGGGGGGCAGGGGTGAAAACTAATGAAAAACTGTATTTT. Translation: CASSPGGAGVKTNEKLYF.

The V and J genes are TRBV27 and TRBJ1-4; 7 bases agree with TRBD1. The CDR3 covers 17 residues. The germline gives CDR1 MNHEY, CDR2 SMNVEV (reference sequence). Losses at the gene ends were 4 bases for V and 5 bases for J; bases not matched to a gene: 13. The CDR3 DNA follows: TGTGCCAGCAGTTCGTTTCCGTCAGGGGGTTCGAATGAAAAACTGTTTTTT. Translating gives CASSSFPSGGSNEKLFF.

The gene calls are TRBV18 and TRBJ2-7; D is possibly TRBD2 (6 bases). In germline, CDR1 is KGHSH, CDR2 LQKENI. The CDR3 sequence is 16 residues long. Trimming left V 0 bases short and J 6 bases short, with 18 bases between. The CDR3 DNA is TGTGCCAGCTCACCACCGCGGGGCAGGGCCTCGGGCGAGCAGTACTTC. Translating it yields CASSPPRGRASGEQYF.

The chain recombines TRBV12-3 or TRBV12-4 with TRBJ2-1; a weak D match, TRBD2 (6 bases). With 6 bases removed from V and 12 bases from J, the gap between germline ends came to 15 bases. This CDR3 is built from 12 residues. CDR3 in DNA: TGTGCCAGCAGCCCCACGGGGGTTGGGCAGTTCTTC. This encodes CASSPTGVGQFF.

This clonotype was seen at least ten times. The CDR3 DNA reads as TGTGCCATCGGGCAGGGGACTCCTTCCTACGAGCAGTACTTC. It is translated as CAIGQGTPSYEQYF. The chain couples TRBV10-3 to TRBJ2-7, with D perhaps being TRBD1 or TRBD2 (6 bases each). Germline assignment: CDR1 ENHRY and CDR2 SYGVKD. The V end lost 8 bases, the J end lost 1 base, and 15 bases lay between the germline ends. CDR3 length: 14 amino acids.

This chain joins TRBV20-1 and TRBJ1-1; D perhaps matches TRBD1 (6 bases). The V gene lost 1 base and the J gene lost 2 bases, with 14 bases spanning the gap. Germline loops: CDR1 DFQATT, CDR2 SNEGSKA (reference sequence). The CDR3 loop spans 15 amino acids. This chain's CDR3 is CSARVKGQTNTEAFF. The CDR3 DNA reads as TGCAGTGCTAGAGTGAAGGGACAAACAAACACTGAAGCTTTCTTT.

V is TRBV12-3 or TRBV12-4 and J is TRBJ1-2; D gene uncertain. This CDR3 comprises 13 residues. Trimming shortened V by 5 bases and J by 7 bases, and 14 bases separated the two germline ends. The CDR3 DNA is TGTGCCAGCAGTAGGGAGTCGGCTGTTGGCTACACCTTC. Translation: CASSRESAVGYTF.

The chain uses TRBV28 and TRBJ1-2; D possibly corresponds to TRBD1 (6 bases). V lost 7 bases and J 0 bases, leaving 9 bases between the germline ends. Germline lookup yields CDR1 MDHEN and CDR2 SYDVKM. The CDR3 length is 13 residues. Here the CDR3 reads CASKGGANYGYTF. CDR3 nucleotides: TGTGCCAGCAAGGGGGGGGCTAACTATGGCTACACCTTC.

V usage is TRBV6-1 and J usage is TRBJ2-3; D is ambiguous. Looked up from germline, CDR1 is MNHNS and CDR2 is SASEGT. CDR3 length: 14 residues. The V gene lost 5 bases and the J gene lost 6 bases, with 15 bases spanning the gap. The CDR3 DNA reads as TGTGCCAGCAGTTATGCGTGGAACACCGATACGCAGTATTTT. Translating it yields CASSYAWNTDTQYF.

The gene calls are TRBV5-1 and TRBJ2-1; D may correspond to TRBD1 or TRBD2 (5 bases each). The ends were cut back, 5 bases at V and 6 bases at J, with 18 bases in the middle. The CDR3 has 15 residues. CDR1 and CDR2 (germline): SGHRS, YFSETQ. DNA of the CDR3: TGCGCCAGCAGAGTGCGGGCAGGGCCGGGCAATGAGCAGTTCTTC. Translation gives CASRVRAGPGNEQFF.

There are a few counts of this clonotype. This chain uses TRBV12-3 or TRBV12-4 with TRBJ1-1; a weak D match, TRBD1 (5 bases). V lost 6 bases and J 1 base, leaving 15 bases between the germline ends. The CDR3 totals 15 residues. CDR3 protein: CASSPQVTGNTEAFF. DNA of the CDR3: TGTGCCAGCAGCCCTCAAGTAACAGGGAACACTGAAGCTTTCTTT.

This clonotype was found many times. This sequence joins TRBV7-8 and TRBJ2-1; D tentatively reads TRBD1 or TRBD2 (5 bases each). Germline CDR1 SGHVS, CDR2 FQNEAQ. Trimming removed 3 bases from V and 9 bases from J, with 15 bases in between. The CDR3 totals 14 residues. The CDR3, as DNA: TGTGCCAGCAGCTTTCGCAGGGTCGGAGGTGAGCAGTTCTTC. Its protein is CASSFRRVGGEQFF.

The CDR3 sequence is CASSQSRDQYF. CDR3 coding DNA: TGCGCCAGCAGTCAATCAAGGGACCAGTATTTT. The V call is TRBV23-1, the J call TRBJ2-3, with D perhaps matching TRBD1 or TRBD2 (5 bases each). TRBV23-1 is an open reading frame, and its role is uncertain. Trimming took 0 bases from V and 12 from J, leaving 7 bases between them. CDR3 size: 11 residues.

This clonotype has just a few counts. This sequence joins TRBV4-1 and TRBJ2-7; D is tentatively TRBD1 or TRBD2 (5 bases each). V was pared by 3 bases and J by 3 bases, with 15 bases between. Germline-derived CDR1 and CDR2 are MGHRA and YSYEKL. The CDR3 runs to 15 residues. CDR3 sequence: CASSQFGGSLYEQYF. The CDR3 DNA sequence: TGCGCCAGCAGCCAGTTTGGGGGTTCCCTCTACGAGCAGTACTTC.

The chain uses TRBV19 and TRBJ1-5; the match to TRBD1 covers 9 bases. The J segment lost 1 base and the V segment lost 4 bases, leaving 2 bases of the junction unmatched. This CDR3 spans 15 amino acids. The V gene's germline CDR1 is LNHDA and CDR2 SQIVND (reference sequence). The CDR3 bases are TGTGCCAGTAGTAAAGGGACAGGGAGCAATCAGCCCCAGCATTTT. The encoded protein is CASSKGTGSNQPQHF.

This clonotype came up a few times. Written as DNA, the CDR3 is TGTGCCAGCAGCCCCAGCGTTGGGGGAACTGAAGCTTTCTTT. Translating it yields CASSPSVGGTEAFF. The chain joins TRBV7-9 to TRBJ1-1; the D gene is possibly TRBD1 (5 bases). V was clipped by 5 bases and J by 5 bases, with 15 bases between them. Germline CDR1 reads SEHNR; CDR2 reads FQNEAQ (reference sequence). CDR3 length equals 14 residues.

The J gene is TRBJ1-6, the V gene TRBV6-5; D is possibly TRBD1 (5 bases). This CDR3 has 12 amino acids. Germline V gene data show CDR1 as MNHEY and CDR2 as SVGAGI. Trimming left V 7 bases short and J 7 bases short, with 8 bases between. The CDR3 nucleotides are TGTGCCAGCACTGGGGGGAATTCACCCCTCCACTTT. Its protein product is CASTGGNSPLHF.

This chain links TRBV4-1 with TRBJ1-5; no firm D call. Deletions cut 3 bases from V and 7 bases from J, with 4 bases between. The CDR3 consists of 11 residues. Looked up from germline, CDR1 is MGHRA and CDR2 is YSYEKL. The CDR3 DNA follows: TGCGCCAGCAGCCAGATGCAGCCCCAGCATTTT. Amino acids: CASSQMQPQHF.

In this sample, this clonotype turned up a few times. The gene calls are TRBV6-2 or TRBV6-3 and TRBJ2-7, with D possibly matching TRBD2 (6 bases). Germline V gene lookup returns CDR1 MNHEY and CDR2 SVGEGT. V was cut by 6 bases and J by 0 bases, with 18 bases left in between. The CDR3 sequence is 16 residues long. CDR3 amino acids: CASRYPRGISSYEQYF. CDR3 nucleotides: TGTGCCAGCAGGTACCCACGCGGGATCAGCTCCTACGAGCAGTACTTC.